These 9 T cell receptor beta chains were sequenced from one sample in a study of beta chain features in type 1 diabetes (dated by TCRdb to the late 2010s). Receptor libraries were prepared by the immunoSEQ multiplex PCR assay. The High Capacity cDNA Reverse Transcription Kit was used to reverse transcribe all of the isolated RNA, meaning that expressed TCRB transcripts were what got sequenced. TCRdb retrieved this table from immuneACCESS and kept in-frame rearrangements only. Not all clones are present; in checked studies, unresolved V genes account for under half, and no reason is known for the remainder. The sample yields 120,000 to 150,000 clones; 40% to 55% were counted once. The top ten clonotypes cover around 0.39% of the sample. Sequences were obtained from Tregs from blood. The cell subset or site label here, explained by the study, means: regulatory CD4+ T cells. The receptor set was obtained from a young man in good health.

This clone was seen only a few times. V is TRBV7-2 and J is TRBJ1-2, with 8 nucleotides matching TRBD1. The CDR3 extends over 16 amino acids. Germline trimming cut 1 base from V and 4 bases from J; bases unmatched to any gene: 8. CDR1 and CDR2 from the germline V gene are SGHTA and FQGNSA. In DNA, the CDR3 is TGTGCCAGCAGCTTAGGTTGGGACAGGAGTTCCTATGGCTACACCTTC. It specifies CASSLGWDRSSYGYTF.

V and J are TRBV30 and TRBJ1-5, with 7 nucleotides matching TRBD1. The germline V gene encodes CDR1 GTSNPN and CDR2 SVGIG (reference sequence). The J segment lost 3 bases and the V segment lost 3 bases, leaving 5 bases of the junction unmatched. The CDR3 runs to 14 residues. The CDR3: CAWSGGQFNQPQHF. Written as DNA, the CDR3 is TGTGCCTGGAGCGGGGGACAGTTCAATCAGCCCCAGCATTTT.

The J gene is TRBJ2-7, the V gene TRBV29-1, with TRBD2 matching 11 bases. The CDR3 length is 14 residues. Trimming took 7 bases from V and 4 from J; bases not matched to a gene: 9. Germline V CDR1 and CDR2: SQVTM, ANQGSEA. This CDR3 is CSAPLAGEKYEQYF. The CDR3 bases are TGCAGCGCCCCACTAGCGGGAGAAAAGTACGAGCAGTACTTC.

This clone occurred once. The V and J genes are TRBV19 and TRBJ1-6, with D unclear. Germline V gene data show CDR1 as LNHDA and CDR2 as SQIVND (reference sequence). This CDR3 comprises 13 residues. Trimming shortened V by 6 bases and J by 8 bases, and 11 bases separated the two germline ends. CDR3 sequence: CASSPHRDSPLHF. The CDR3 coding sequence is TGTGCCAGTAGCCCACATCGGGATTCACCCCTCCACTTT.

The chain combines TRBV5-1 with TRBJ1-1, with TRBD1 as a possible D gene (5 bases). Germline V lookup: CDR1 SGHRS, CDR2 YFSETQ. The CDR3 spans 15 residues. The V and J ends lost 4 bases and 5 bases respectively, with 18 bases between them. The CDR3, as DNA: TGCGCCAGCAGCCCCGACACGGGGGGACTTACTGAAGCTTTCTTT. It translates to CASSPDTGGLTEAFF. The full variable domain, its missing parts supplied by reference TRBV5-1 and TRBJ1-1, is KAGVTQTPRYLIKTRGQQVTLSCSPISGHRSVSWYQQTPGQGLQFLFEYFSETQRNKGNFPGRFSGRQFSNSRSEMNVSTLELGDSALYLCASSPDTGGLTEAFFGQGTRLTVV.

This clone showed up just a few times. The V and J genes are TRBV5-1 and TRBJ1-3, with D possibly matching TRBD1 (5 bases). CDR1 is SGHRS and CDR2 is YFSETQ in the germline V gene. V lost 4 bases and J 0 bases, leaving 11 bases between the germline ends. This CDR3 region has 15 residues. CDR3: CASSGTGDSGNTIYF. Written as DNA, the CDR3 is TGCGCCAGCAGCGGAACAGGAGACTCTGGAAACACCATATATTTT.

Only a few counts were recorded for this clone. The chain employs TRBV7-2 and TRBJ1-1; 7 bases align to TRBD1. CDR1 is SGHTA and CDR2 is FQGNSA in the germline V gene. V gave up 4 bases and J gave up 4 bases; unmatched junction bases: 6. The CDR3 is 14 amino acids. The CDR3 protein is CASSSRQGATEAFF. CDR3 nucleotide sequence: TGTGCCAGCAGCTCGCGACAGGGAGCCACTGAAGCTTTCTTT.

The chain uses TRBV7-9 and TRBJ2-7; perhaps TRBD2 as D (5 bases). Germline CDR1 and CDR2: SEHNR and FQNEAQ (reference sequence). With 5 bases removed from V and 2 bases from J, the gap between germline ends came to 10 bases. The CDR3 is 13 residues long. The CDR3 DNA reads TGTGCCAGCAGCCCCGGAGGAACCTACGAGCAGTACTTC. Translation gives CASSPGGTYEQYF.

This chain joins TRBV5-1 and TRBJ2-3; 14 nucleotides match TRBD2. The CDR3 totals 16 residues. The germline V gene encodes CDR1 SGHRS and CDR2 YFSETQ. V shed 4 bases, J shed 3 bases, and the junction held 4 bases outside the gene matches. CDR3 coding DNA: TGCGCCAGCAGCCCGGGACTAGCGGGAGAGACAGATACGCAGTATTTT. Translating gives CASSPGLAGETDTQYF.